These 28 T cell receptor beta chains were sequenced from one sample in a study of neurological immune-mediated disorders. TCRdb reprocessed the 5' RACE reads with MiXCR, giving one entry per CDR3 protein. Among under 70,000 distinct CDR3 sequences listed, around 3.5% were seen once. Sequencing was done on a sample of PBMCs. The receptor set was obtained from a woman in her thirties with multiple sclerosis.

The table lists this clonotype with many counts. The gene calls are TRBV12-3 or TRBV12-4 and TRBJ1-2, with D possibly TRBD1 on 5 matching bases. V dropped 2 bases and J dropped 5 bases, with 12 bases sitting between them. This CDR3 is 14 amino acids long. CDR3 protein: CASSLSGGGYGYTF. As DNA, the CDR3 is TGTGCCAGCAGTTTATCTGGGGGAGGTTATGGCTACACCTTC.

This clonotype was picked up many times. V is TRBV5-1 and J is TRBJ2-7; D is possibly TRBD1 (5 bases). Germline CDR1 SGHRS, CDR2 YFSETQ. Trimming cost V 7 bases and J 6 bases, with 17 bases left between them. The CDR3 has 13 residues. The CDR3 region is CASGVSGNFEQYF. DNA for the CDR3: TGCGCCAGCGGTGTCTCAGGGAATTTCGAGCAGTACTTC.

This clonotype was recorded at least ten times. The chain recombines TRBV12-3 or TRBV12-4 with TRBJ1-2; 7 bases are a match to TRBD1. There are 14 residues in the CDR3. The junction had 6 bases not matched to a gene; V was cut back by 5 bases and J by 3 bases. The CDR3, as DNA: TGTGCCAGCAGTCGGACAGGTTTCGACTATGGCTACACCTTC. Translation gives CASSRTGFDYGYTF.

This clonotype was recorded at least ten times. The V call is TRBV29-1, the J call TRBJ2-1, with D perhaps TRBD2 (6 bases). The CDR3 sequence is 15 residues long. Deletions cut 0 bases from V and 4 bases from J, with 13 bases between. CDR1 is SQVTM and CDR2 is ANQGSEA in the germline V gene. CDR3 sequence reads: CSVEDWRGRYNEQFF. CDR3 bases: TGCAGCGTTGAAGATTGGCGGGGCCGGTACAATGAGCAGTTCTTC.

This clonotype was seen many times. The chain links TRBV20-1 to TRBJ2-3; 10 bases align to TRBD2. The CDR3 contains 17 residues. V lost 0 bases and J lost 4; bases outside the gene matches: 10. CDR1 and CDR2 from the germline V gene are DFQATT and SNEGSKA (reference sequence). The CDR3 protein is CSARDRITGTSADTQYF. For the CDR3, the DNA is TGCAGTGCTAGAGATCGAATTACCGGGACTAGCGCAGATACGCAGTATTTT.

This clonotype came up a few times. CDR3 bases: TGCAGTGCTATCCGGGACCGGCCCACAGATACGCAGTATTTT. Its protein is CSAIRDRPTDTQYF. This rearrangement joins TRBV20-1 to TRBJ2-3; D tentatively fits TRBD1 or TRBD2 (5 bases each). In germline, CDR1 is DFQATT, CDR2 SNEGSKA (reference sequence). The CDR3 runs 14 residues. V lost 4 bases and J lost 2, with 13 bases in between.

This clonotype was counted many times. The rearrangement joins TRBV7-6 to TRBJ1-2, with a tentative D call TRBD1 (5 bases). Germline V gene data show CDR1 as SGHVS and CDR2 as FNYEAQ. Trimming took off 5 bases at V and 8 bases at J, with 18 bases between the two ends. The length of the CDR3 is 14 residues. The CDR3 bases are TGTGCCAGCAGCCCAGAGACAGCTCATGAAGGCTACACCTTC. The encoded protein is CASSPETAHEGYTF.

This clonotype was picked up many times. CDR3: CSAPVDPDGEQYF. The CDR3 coding sequence is TGCAGCGCCCCCGTAGACCCCGACGGCGAGCAGTACTTC. The chain is built from TRBV29-1 and TRBJ2-7; D is undetermined. V lost 7 bases and J 6 bases, leaving 19 bases between the germline ends. The germline CDR1 and CDR2 sequences are SQVTM and ANQGSEA. CDR3 length: 13 residues.

The chain combines TRBV7-8 with TRBJ1-2; 8 positions match TRBD1. The CDR3 length is 15 residues. Germline V CDR1 and CDR2: SGHVS, FQNEAQ. V lost 5 bases, J lost 8 bases, and 13 bases stayed unmatched. CDR3 DNA sequence: TGTGCCAGCAGCCCAACCGGGTCAGGGACAGGCGGCTACACCTTC. It yields the protein CASSPTGSGTGGYTF.

Comment on this clonotype: A much larger clone lies one base from this, so it may be a read error. This chain connects TRBV5-1 to TRBJ2-1; 8 positions match TRBD2. This CDR3 region has 15 residues. In germline, CDR1 is SGHRS, CDR2 YFSETQ. The CDR3 loop is CVSSPRGLGLDEQFF. DNA of the CDR3: TGCGTCAGCAGCCCCAGGGGACTAGGGTTAGATGAGCAGTTCTTC.

The table lists this clonotype with many counts. CDR3 coding DNA: TGTGCCAGCAGCCAAGCGAGACAGACCAATCAGCCCCAGCATTTT. Amino acids: CASSQARQTNQPQHF. The chain joins TRBV3-1 to TRBJ1-5; tentatively, D is TRBD1 (5 bases). From germline, CDR1 is LGHDT and CDR2 YNNKEL (reference sequence). V was shortened by 1 base and J by 3 bases, with 10 bases between the two germline ends. The CDR3 spans 15 residues.

This clonotype was observed many times. The J gene is TRBJ1-1, the V gene TRBV5-6; D not certain. Germline V gene lookup returns CDR1 SGHDT and CDR2 YYEEEE. V was cut by 6 bases and J by 0 bases, with 15 bases left in between. The CDR3 covers 15 residues. The CDR3 region has the DNA TGTGCCAGCACCCAAGCGGGTTCCATGAACACTGAAGCTTTCTTT. Amino acid sequence: CASTQAGSMNTEAFF.

This clonotype occurred many times. V and J are TRBV12-3 or TRBV12-4 and TRBJ2-3; D could derive from TRBD1 or TRBD2 (6 bases each). The CDR3 runs 13 residues. Deletions cut 7 bases from V and 4 bases from J, with 12 bases between. This CDR3 reads CASTLGGPDTQYF. The CDR3 region has the DNA TGTGCCAGCACTCTCGGGGGCCCAGATACGCAGTATTTT.

This clonotype was seen ten or more times. The J gene is TRBJ2-1, the V gene TRBV5-1; maybe TRBD1 (5 bases). The V and J ends lost 0 bases and 0 bases respectively, with 10 bases between them. The V gene's germline CDR1 is SGHRS and CDR2 YFSETQ. This CDR3 comprises 16 residues. The CDR3, as DNA: TGCGCCAGCAGCTTGGGACAGAGGAGCTCCTACAATGAGCAGTTCTTC. Translation: CASSLGQRSSYNEQFF.

There are many counts of this clonotype. Being one base from a much bigger clone, this may be a read error. V gene TRBV29-1 combines with J gene TRBJ2-6; perhaps TRBD1 as D (5 bases). From germline, CDR1 is SQVTM and CDR2 ANQGSEA. The CDR3 runs 13 residues. CDR3 nucleotides: TGCAGCGTTGCCGCATCTGGGGCCAAAGTCCTGACTTTC. As protein: CSVAASGAKVLTF.

This clonotype has ten or more counts. The chain couples TRBV20-1 to TRBJ1-2; D ambiguous. The V end lost 8 bases, the J end lost 8 bases, and 18 bases lay between the germline ends. The CDR3 has 12 residues. CDR1 DFQATT and CDR2 SNEGSKA come from the germline V gene (reference sequence). The CDR3 nucleotides are TGCAGTCCCCTTGCGGCAGAACGAGGCTACACCTTC. As protein: CSPLAAERGYTF.

The chain combines TRBV5-5 with TRBJ2-5, with D uncertain. Trimming pared 0 bases from V and 1 base from J, leaving 7 bases between. The CDR3 consists of 14 residues. In germline, CDR1 is SGHKS, CDR2 YYEKEE (reference sequence). The CDR3, as DNA: TGTGCCAGCAGCTTGGTACTTACCCAAGAGACCCAGTACTTC. The encoded protein is CASSLVLTQETQYF. The variable domain in full, with the rest retrieved from reference TRBV5-5 and TRBJ2-5, is DAGVTQSPTHLIKTRGQQVTLRCSPISGHKSVSWYQQVLGQGPQFIFQYYEKEERGRGNFPDRFSARQFPNYSSELNVNALLLGDSALYLCASSLVLTQETQYFGPGTRLLVL.

CDR3 DNA sequence: TGTGCCTGGAGTGTCCGGGGACAGGGACCTCAGCCCCAGCATTTT. Translating it yields CAWSVRGQGPQPQHF. The chain links TRBV30 to TRBJ1-5; 9 bases fit TRBD1. This CDR3 spans 15 amino acids. The V segment lost 0 bases and the J segment 6 bases; nucleotides outside the gene matches: 6. Germline lookup yields CDR1 GTSNPN and CDR2 SVGIG (reference sequence).

This clonotype was counted ten times or more. The junction does not match germline at one end; this may be a read error. The chain couples TRBV6-5 to TRBJ1-6, with 8 bases aligning to TRBD1. The CDR3 loop spans 15 amino acids. Germline V gives CDR1 MNHEY, CDR2 SVGAGI. For the CDR3, the DNA is TGTGCCAGCACCCCGGGACAGGCTTATAATTCACCCCTCAACTTT. Translated: CASTPGQAYNSPLNF.

This clonotype showed up many times. The chain carries TRBV20-1 and TRBJ2-3; TRBD2 matches at 7 bases. Germline lookup yields CDR1 DFQATT and CDR2 SNEGSKA (reference sequence). Trimming at V came to 8 bases and at J to 2 bases, leaving 13 bases not matched to a gene. This CDR3 comprises 15 residues. The CDR3 DNA reads as TGCAGTTCCTCCCGCGGGAGCCTTATCACAGATACGCAGTATTTT. Translating it yields CSSSRGSLITDTQYF.

This clonotype has ten or more counts. This chain joins TRBV2 and TRBJ2-2; 8 nucleotides line up with TRBD2. V shed 4 bases, J shed 5 bases, and the junction held 3 bases outside the gene matches. Germline V gene lookup returns CDR1 SNHLY and CDR2 FYNNEI. The length of the CDR3 is 14 residues. CDR3 in DNA: TGTGCCAGCAGTGTCACGGGGGGGACCGGGGAGCTGTTTTTT. It yields the protein CASSVTGGTGELFF. The variable domain in full, with the rest retrieved from reference TRBV2 and TRBJ2-2, is EPEVTQTPSHQVTQMGQEVILRCVPISNHLYFYWYRQILGQKVEFLVSFYNNEISEKSEIFDDQFSVERPDGSNFTLKIRSTKLEDSAMYFCASSVTGGTGELFFGEGSRLTVL.

In this sample, this clonotype turned up many times. The gene calls are TRBV6-2 or TRBV6-3 and TRBJ2-1, with 12 bases fitting TRBD2. The CDR3 has 16 residues. V shed 3 bases and J 8 bases; nucleotides not matched to a gene: 8. Germline CDR1 is MNHEY and CDR2 is SVGEGT. The CDR3 reads CASSYSLAGGRDEQFF. The DNA for the CDR3 is TGTGCCAGCAGTTATTCTCTAGCGGGAGGGAGGGATGAGCAGTTCTTC.

This clonotype has just a few counts. A much larger clonotype is one base distant, so this may be a read error. The chain uses TRBV20-1 and TRBJ1-5; D is ambiguous. This CDR3 contains 13 residues. From germline, CDR1 is DFQATT and CDR2 SNEGSKA (reference sequence). CDR3 protein: CSARERNNQPQNF. The CDR3 DNA is TGCAGTGCTAGAGAGCGAAACAATCAGCCCCAGAATTTT.

With respect to this clonotype: At one end the junction does not follow the germline gene, possibly because of a read error. The chain is built from TRBV20-1 and TRBJ1-5; possibly TRBD1 for D (5 bases). The V gene's germline CDR1 is DFQATT and CDR2 SNEGSKA (reference sequence). This CDR3 is built from 13 residues. The CDR3 here is CSARSGRIEPQNF. The CDR3 nucleotides are TGCAGTGCTAGATCGGGACGCATTGAGCCCCAGAATTTT.

This clonotype was seen ten or more times. V and J are TRBV5-1 and TRBJ2-5; 7 nucleotides line up with TRBD1. V was clipped by 2 bases and J by 1 base; unmatched bases: 2. From germline, CDR1 is SGHRS and CDR2 YFSETQ. The CDR3 contains 14 residues. The CDR3 protein is CASSLGTVQETQYF. The CDR3 DNA reads as TGCGCCAGCAGCTTAGGGACAGTCCAAGAGACCCAGTACTTC.

In this sample, this clonotype turned up many times. V usage is TRBV20-1 and J usage is TRBJ1-1, with D uncertain. The V gene lost 3 bases and the J gene lost 6 bases, with 11 bases spanning the gap. The germline CDR1 and CDR2 sequences are DFQATT and SNEGSKA (reference sequence). There are 12 residues in the CDR3. This CDR3 reads CSASDGRPEAFF. The DNA for the CDR3 is TGCAGTGCTAGTGATGGGCGACCTGAAGCTTTCTTT.

This clonotype has a count of ten or more. The CDR3 spells CASSATLRDRGLAGLTGELFF. The CDR3 nucleotides read TGTGCCAGCAGCGCTACCCTCCGGGACCGTGGACTAGCGGGACTAACCGGGGAGCTGTTTTTT. This chain joins TRBV9 and TRBJ2-2, with 12 bases matching TRBD2. There are 21 residues in the CDR3. The J segment lost 5 bases and the V segment lost 3 bases, leaving 20 bases of the junction unmatched. Germline values: CDR1 SGDLS, CDR2 YYNGEE.

This clonotype was found many times. This chain links TRBV4-1 with TRBJ1-5; 10 bases are shared with TRBD1. The CDR3 runs to 15 residues. The germline V gene encodes CDR1 MGHRA and CDR2 YSYEKL. V was clipped by 0 bases and J by 7 bases; unmatched bases: 3. The CDR3 bases are TGCGCCAGCAGCCAAGATGAGGGACAGGGGCAGCCCCAGCATTTT. It encodes CASSQDEGQGQPQHF.